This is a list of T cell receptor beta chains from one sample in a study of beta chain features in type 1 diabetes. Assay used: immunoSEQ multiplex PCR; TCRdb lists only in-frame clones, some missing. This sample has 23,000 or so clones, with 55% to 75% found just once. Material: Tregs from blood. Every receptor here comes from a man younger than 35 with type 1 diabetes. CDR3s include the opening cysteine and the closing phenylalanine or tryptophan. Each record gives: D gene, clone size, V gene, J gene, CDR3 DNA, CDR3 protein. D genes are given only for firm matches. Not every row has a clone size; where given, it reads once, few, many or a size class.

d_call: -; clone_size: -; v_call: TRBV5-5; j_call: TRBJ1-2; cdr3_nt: TGTGCCAGCAGCTTGGAGGGCAGGGTCGACTATGGCTACACCTTC; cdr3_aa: CASSLEGRVDYGYTF
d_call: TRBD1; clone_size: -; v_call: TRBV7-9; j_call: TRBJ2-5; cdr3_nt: TGTGCCAGCAGCTCCAGGGGGCCGGAGACCCAGTACTTC; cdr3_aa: CASSSRGPETQYF
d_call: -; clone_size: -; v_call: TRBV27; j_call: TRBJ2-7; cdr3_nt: TGTGCCAGCAGACGCCCGGGGTTGAGCTCCTACGAGCAGTACTTC; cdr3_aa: CASRRPGLSSYEQYF
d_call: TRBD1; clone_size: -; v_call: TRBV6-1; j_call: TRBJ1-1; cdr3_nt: TGTGCCAGCAGCGCCCTTGGGACAGTGAACACTGAAGCTTTCTTT; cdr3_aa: CASSALGTVNTEAFF
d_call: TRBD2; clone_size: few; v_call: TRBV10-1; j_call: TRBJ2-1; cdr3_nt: TGCGCCAGCAGTCCCGGGACTAGCGGGATTAATGAGCAGTTCTTC; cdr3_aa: CASSPGTSGINEQFF
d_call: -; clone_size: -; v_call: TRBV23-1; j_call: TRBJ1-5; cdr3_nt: TGCGCCAGCAGCCCCCGGGGAAATCATCAGCCCCAGCATTTT; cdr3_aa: CASSPRGNHQPQHF
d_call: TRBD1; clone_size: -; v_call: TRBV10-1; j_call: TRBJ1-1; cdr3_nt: TGCGCCAGCAGCCCTGGGACAGGGGGTGCCGCTTTCTTT; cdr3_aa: CASSPGTGGAAFF
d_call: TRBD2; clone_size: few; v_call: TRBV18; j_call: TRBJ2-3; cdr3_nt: TGTGCCAGCTCACCCGGGACTAGCGGGATAGATACGCAGTATTTT; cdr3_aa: CASSPGTSGIDTQYF
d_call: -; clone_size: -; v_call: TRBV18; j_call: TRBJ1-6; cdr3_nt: TGTGCCAGCTCACCACCGAGTGTCGGGACTTATAATTCACCCCTCCACTTT; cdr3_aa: CASSPPSVGTYNSPLHF
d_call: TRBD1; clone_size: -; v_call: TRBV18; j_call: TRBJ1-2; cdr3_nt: TGTGCCAGCTCACCACTCGGGACAGGACGGGGGGAAGGCTACACCTTC; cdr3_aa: CASSPLGTGRGEGYTF
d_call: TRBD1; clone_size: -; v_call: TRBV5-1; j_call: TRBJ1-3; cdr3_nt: TGCGCCAGCAGCTTTGGACAGGGCCGAGGAAACACCATATATTTT; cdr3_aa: CASSFGQGRGNTIYF
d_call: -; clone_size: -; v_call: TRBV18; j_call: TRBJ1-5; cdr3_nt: TGTGCCAGCTCACCAGACTTGGATCAGCCCCAGCATTTT; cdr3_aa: CASSPDLDQPQHF
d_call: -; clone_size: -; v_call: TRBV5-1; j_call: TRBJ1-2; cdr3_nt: TGCGCCAGCAGCTCCACAGGGTTGGGAGGCTACACCTTC; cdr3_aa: CASSSTGLGGYTF
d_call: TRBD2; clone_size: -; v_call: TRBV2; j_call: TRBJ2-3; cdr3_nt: TGTGCCAGCAGCGGGGGACTAGCTTTCGATACGCAGTATTTT; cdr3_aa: CASSGGLAFDTQYF
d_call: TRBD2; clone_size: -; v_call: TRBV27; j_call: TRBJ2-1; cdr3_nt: TGTGCCAGCAGGATAAGGACTAGCGGGAGTTTACATGAGCAGTTCTTC; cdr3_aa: CASRIRTSGSLHEQFF
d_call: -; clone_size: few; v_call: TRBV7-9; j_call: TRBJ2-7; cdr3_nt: TGTGCCAGCAGCTCCATCACCTACGAGCAGTACTTC; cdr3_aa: CASSSITYEQYF
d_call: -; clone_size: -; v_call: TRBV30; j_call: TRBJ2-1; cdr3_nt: TGTGCCTGGGGCCGATACTCACGGGATGAGCAGTTCTTC; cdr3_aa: CAWGRYSRDEQFF
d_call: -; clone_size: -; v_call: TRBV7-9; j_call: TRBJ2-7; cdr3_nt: TGTGCCAGCAGCTTTGCGGCGGGATTTGTAATCGAGCAGTACTTC; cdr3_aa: CASSFAAGFVIEQYF